The clone carrying this TCR beta chain was picked up a small number of times. This specimen belongs to a study of blood T cell repertoires in COVID-19. On the study more broadly: Sample material is recorded as cDNA or gDNA derived from T cells, B-cell-depleted T cells, or PBMCs.

Some clones are missing from TCRdb's copy, which holds only in-frame ones; the method was immunoSEQ multiplex PCR. The profile shows about 84,000 clones, over 60% of them singletons. This CDR3 spans 14 amino acids. V trimming: 6 bases; J trimming: 3 bases; junction bases outside the gene matches: 8. Germline values: CDR1 MNHNY, CDR2 SVGAGI (reference sequence). The receptor's source is a man in his sixties or seventies with acute or convalescent COVID-19. The sample was peripheral blood. The chain carries TRBV6-6 and TRBJ2-7, with TRBD1 identical over 7 bases. CDR3 in amino acids: CASSLPGTDYEQYF. The CDR3 region has the DNA TGTGCCAGCAGCCTTCCCGGGACAGACTACGAGCAGTACTTC.